The following is a T cell receptor (beta chain) sequence with its context. Its antigen remains unidentified. PCR used 60 Vbeta primers and 13 Jbeta primers. This table comes from immunoSEQ multiplex PCR, and its TCRdb copy is limited to in-frame clones, with some not included. The repertoire consists of some 91,000 clones, with over 65% occurring once and the leading ten covering around 3.4%. The sample is drawn from a study of cytomegalovirus exposure and HLA in healthy donors. General study points: Most subjects had HLA-A and HLA-B alleles reportedly predicted accurately by TCR beta sequences.

This CDR3 is built from 18 residues. CDR1 and CDR2 (germline): LGHNA, YNFKEQ. The ends lost 2 bases at V and 3 bases at J; junction bases unmatched: 13. The receptor comes from a man aged 35 to 55 in good health and CMV-seronegative. V and J are TRBV4-2 and TRBJ1-3; 7 nucleotides match TRBD1. The sequenced sample was PBMCs. The CDR3 DNA follows: TGTGCCAGCAGCCAACTGATCTCCCGGGACAGAAGTGGAAACACCATATATTTT. Translating it yields CASSQLISRDRSGNTIYF.